This record concerns one T cell receptor beta chain sequence. This sample is part of a study of blood T cell repertoires in COVID-19. Study details: Samples taken during acute and convalescent COVID-19 were collected in the United States, Italy and Spain. T cells, B-cell-depleted T cells, or PBMCs provided the cDNA or gDNA that served as material.

In the authors' methods: From reference gene primer amplification, estimates of nucleated cell counts were derived. TCRdb's table, derived via immunoSEQ multiplex PCR, lists solely in-frame clones and lacks some. Clone size and the V and J calls come from that table; the DNA yielded D and trimming. This sample has fewer than 80,000 clones; over 85% occur once, and the top ten carry around 6%. The CDR3 sequence is 14 residues long. The V gene's germline CDR1 is LGHDT and CDR2 YNNKEL (reference sequence). V trimming: 3 bases; J trimming: 4 bases; junction bases outside the gene matches: 5. The rearrangement uses TRBV3-1 (or the pseudogene TRBV3-2) and TRBJ1-2; 7 bases line up with TRBD1. Sequencing was done on a sample of peripheral blood. This TCR was sampled from a human donor in a cohort sampled during active COVID-19. The DNA for the CDR3 is TGTGCCAGCAGCCACTTGACAGGGCCCTATGGCTACACCTTC. Encoded protein: CASSHLTGPYGYTF.